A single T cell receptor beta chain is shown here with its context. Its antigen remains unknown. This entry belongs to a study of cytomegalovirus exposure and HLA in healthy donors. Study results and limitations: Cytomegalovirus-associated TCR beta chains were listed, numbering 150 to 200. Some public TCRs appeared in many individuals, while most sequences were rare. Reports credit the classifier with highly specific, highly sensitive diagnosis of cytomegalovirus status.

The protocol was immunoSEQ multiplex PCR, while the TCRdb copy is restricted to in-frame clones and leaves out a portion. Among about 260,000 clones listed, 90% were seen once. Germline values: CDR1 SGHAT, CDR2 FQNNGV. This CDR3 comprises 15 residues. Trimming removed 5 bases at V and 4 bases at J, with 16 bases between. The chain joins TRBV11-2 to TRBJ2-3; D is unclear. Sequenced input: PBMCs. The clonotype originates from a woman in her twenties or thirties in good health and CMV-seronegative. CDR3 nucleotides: TGTGCCAGCAGCCCTAGACACGATGGAGCAGATACGCAGTATTTT. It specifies CASSPRHDGADTQYF. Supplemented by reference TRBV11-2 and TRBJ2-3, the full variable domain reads EAGVAQSPRYKIIEKRQSVAFWCNPISGHATLYWYQQILGQGPKLLIQFQNNGVVDDSQLPKDRFSAERLKGVDSTLKIQPAKLEDSAVYLCASSPRHDGADTQYFGPGTRLTVL.